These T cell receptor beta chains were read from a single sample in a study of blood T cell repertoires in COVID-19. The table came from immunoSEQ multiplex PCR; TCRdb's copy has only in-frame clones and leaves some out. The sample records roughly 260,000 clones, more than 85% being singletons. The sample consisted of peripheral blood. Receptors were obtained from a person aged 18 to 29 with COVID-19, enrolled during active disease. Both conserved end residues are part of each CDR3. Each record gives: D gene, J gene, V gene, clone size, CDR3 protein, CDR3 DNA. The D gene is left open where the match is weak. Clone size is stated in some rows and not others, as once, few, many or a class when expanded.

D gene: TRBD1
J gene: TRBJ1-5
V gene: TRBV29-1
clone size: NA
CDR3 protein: CSNDRGPEDSNQPQHF
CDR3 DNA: TGCAGCAACGACAGGGGCCCGGAGGATAGCAATCAGCCCCAGCATTTT

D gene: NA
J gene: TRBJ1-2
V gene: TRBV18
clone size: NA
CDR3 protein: CASSPSQGNGYTF
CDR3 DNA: TGTGCCAGCTCACCGTCACAGGGTAATGGCTACACCTTC

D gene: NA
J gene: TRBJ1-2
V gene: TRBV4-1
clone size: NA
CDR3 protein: CASSQGWGGGNYGYTF
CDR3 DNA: TGCGCCAGCAGCCAGGGGTGGGGGGGCGGAAACTATGGCTACACCTTC

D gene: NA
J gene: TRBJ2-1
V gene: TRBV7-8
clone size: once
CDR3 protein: CASTPQGGSYNEQFF
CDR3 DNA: TGTGCCAGCACCCCCCAAGGGGGCTCCTACAATGAGCAGTTCTTC

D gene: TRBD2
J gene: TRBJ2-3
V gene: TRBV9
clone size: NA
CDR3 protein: CASSVSGGGADTQYF
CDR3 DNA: TGTGCCAGCAGCGTCTCGGGAGGGGGAGCGGATACGCAGTATTTT

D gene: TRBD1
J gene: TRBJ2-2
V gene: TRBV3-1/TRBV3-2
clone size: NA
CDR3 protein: CASSRRGTANTGELFF
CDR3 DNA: TGTGCCAGCAGTCGCAGGGGGACAGCGAACACCGGGGAGCTGTTTTTT

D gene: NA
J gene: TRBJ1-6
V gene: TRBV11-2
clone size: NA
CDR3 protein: CASSLSPGTLHF
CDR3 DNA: TGTGCCAGCAGCTTATCACCCGGGACCCTCCACTTT

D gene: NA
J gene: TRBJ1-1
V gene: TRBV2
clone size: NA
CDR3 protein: CASSGQWEAFF
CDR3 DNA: TGTGCCAGCAGCGGACAGTGGGAAGCTTTCTTT

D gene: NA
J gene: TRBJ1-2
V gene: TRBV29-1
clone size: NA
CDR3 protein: CSVDLFGYTF
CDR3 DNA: TGCAGCGTTGACTTGTTCGGCTACACCTTC

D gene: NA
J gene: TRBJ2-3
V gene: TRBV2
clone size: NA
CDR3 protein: CASSEARARAGSTQYF
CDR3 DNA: TGTGCCAGCAGTGAAGCGAGGGCTAGGGCCGGGAGTACGCAGTATTTT

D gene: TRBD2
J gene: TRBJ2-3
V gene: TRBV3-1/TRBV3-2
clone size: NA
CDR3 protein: CASSHGGRGEDTQYF
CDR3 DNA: TGTGCCAGCAGCCACGGCGGGAGGGGCGAAGATACGCAGTATTTT

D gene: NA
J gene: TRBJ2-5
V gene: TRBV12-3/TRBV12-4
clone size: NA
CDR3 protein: CASSNRAQETQYF
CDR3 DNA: TGTGCCAGCAGTAACAGGGCACAAGAGACCCAGTACTTC

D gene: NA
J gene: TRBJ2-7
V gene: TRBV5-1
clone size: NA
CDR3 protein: CASSFGGTGQYEQYF
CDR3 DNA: TGCGCCAGCAGCTTCGGGGGGACAGGACAATACGAGCAGTACTTC

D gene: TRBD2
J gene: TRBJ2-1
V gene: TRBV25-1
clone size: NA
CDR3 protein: CASGKTSGDYNEQFF
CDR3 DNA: TGTGCCAGCGGAAAGACTAGCGGGGACTACAATGAGCAGTTCTTC

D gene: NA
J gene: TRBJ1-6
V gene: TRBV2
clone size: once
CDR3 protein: CASSEATEYSPLHF
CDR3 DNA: TGTGCCAGCAGTGAAGCGACAGAGTATTCACCCCTCCACTTT

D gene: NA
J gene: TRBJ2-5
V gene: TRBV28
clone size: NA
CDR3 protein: CASSQGSQETQYF
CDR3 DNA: TGTGCCAGCAGCCAGGGGTCCCAAGAGACCCAGTACTTC

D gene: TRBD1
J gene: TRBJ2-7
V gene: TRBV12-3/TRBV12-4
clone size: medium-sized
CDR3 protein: CASSLRDSYEQYF
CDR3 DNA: TGTGCCAGCAGTTTAAGGGACAGCTACGAGCAGTACTTC

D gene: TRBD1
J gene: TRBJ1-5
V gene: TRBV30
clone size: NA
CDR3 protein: CAWSHDREQPQHF
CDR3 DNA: TGTGCCTGGAGCCACGACAGGGAGCAGCCCCAGCATTTT

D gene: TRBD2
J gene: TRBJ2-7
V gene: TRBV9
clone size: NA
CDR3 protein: CASSVGRLSSGSAYEQYF
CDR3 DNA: TGTGCCAGCAGCGTTGGACGACTATCTAGCGGATCCGCCTACGAGCAGTACTTC

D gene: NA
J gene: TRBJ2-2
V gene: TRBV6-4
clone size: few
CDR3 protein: CASSVGKDTGELFF
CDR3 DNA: TGTGCCAGCAGTGTCGGGAAGGACACCGGGGAGCTGTTTTTT

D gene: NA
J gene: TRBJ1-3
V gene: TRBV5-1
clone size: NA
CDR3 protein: CASSAGVSGNTIYF
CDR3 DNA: TGCGCCAGCAGCGCAGGGGTATCTGGAAACACCATATATTTT

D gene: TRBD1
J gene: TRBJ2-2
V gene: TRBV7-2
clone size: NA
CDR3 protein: CASSLRQGYTGELFF
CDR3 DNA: TGTGCCAGCAGCTTGAGACAGGGGTATACCGGGGAGCTGTTTTTT

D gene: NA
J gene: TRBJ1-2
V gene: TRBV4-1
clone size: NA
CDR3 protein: CASSQESRGTYGYTF
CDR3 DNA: TGCGCCAGCAGCCAAGAATCCAGGGGTACCTATGGCTACACCTTC

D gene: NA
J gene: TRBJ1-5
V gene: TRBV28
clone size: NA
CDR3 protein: CASSLSREGQPQHF
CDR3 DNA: TGTGCCAGCAGTCTAAGTAGGGAGGGTCAGCCCCAGCATTTT

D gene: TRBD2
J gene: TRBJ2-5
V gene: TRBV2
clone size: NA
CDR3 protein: CASMGGLAAQGATQYF
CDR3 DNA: TGTGCCAGCATGGGTGGACTAGCCGCCCAGGGTGCGACCCAGTACTTC

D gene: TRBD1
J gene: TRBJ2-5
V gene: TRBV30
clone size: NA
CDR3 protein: CAWSRGTGEETQYF
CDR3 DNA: TGTGCCTGGAGTAGAGGGACAGGGGAAGAGACCCAGTACTTC

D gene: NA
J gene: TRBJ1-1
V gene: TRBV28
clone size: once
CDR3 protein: CASNWGLGHTEAFF
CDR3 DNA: TGTGCCAGCAATTGGGGCCTAGGGCACACTGAAGCTTTCTTT

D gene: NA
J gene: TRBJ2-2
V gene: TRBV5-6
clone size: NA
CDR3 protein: CASSFRQGTGELFF
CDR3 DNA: TGTGCCAGCAGCTTCAGGCAGGGGACCGGGGAGCTGTTTTTT

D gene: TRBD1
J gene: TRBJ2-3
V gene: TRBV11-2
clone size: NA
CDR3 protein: CASSLVRGRTDTQYF
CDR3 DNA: TGTGCCAGCAGCTTAGTAAGGGGGCGGACAGATACGCAGTATTTT

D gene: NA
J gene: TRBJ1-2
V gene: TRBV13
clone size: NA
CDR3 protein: CASSSMIQGYGYTF
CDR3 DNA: TGTGCCAGCAGCAGTATGATCCAGGGCTATGGCTACACCTTC

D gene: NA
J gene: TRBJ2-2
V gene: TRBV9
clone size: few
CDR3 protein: CAGGLNTGELFF
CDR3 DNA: TGTGCCGGGGGACTGAACACCGGGGAGCTGTTTTTT

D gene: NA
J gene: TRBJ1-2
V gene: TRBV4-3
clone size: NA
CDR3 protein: CASSALQGYGYTF
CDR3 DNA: TGCGCCAGCAGCGCCTTACAGGGATATGGCTACACCTTC

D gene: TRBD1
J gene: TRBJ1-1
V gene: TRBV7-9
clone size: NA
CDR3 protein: CASSTRTGNTEAFF
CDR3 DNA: TGTGCCAGCAGCACCAGGACAGGAAACACTGAAGCTTTCTTT

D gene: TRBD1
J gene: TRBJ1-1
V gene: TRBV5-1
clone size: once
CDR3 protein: CARRQGGNTEAFF
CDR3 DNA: TGCGCCAGGAGACAGGGGGGGAACACTGAAGCTTTCTTT

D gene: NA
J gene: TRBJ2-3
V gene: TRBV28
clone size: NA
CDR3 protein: CASSSLDTSTDTQYF
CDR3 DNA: TGTGCCAGCAGCTCGTTGGACACCAGCACAGATACGCAGTATTTT